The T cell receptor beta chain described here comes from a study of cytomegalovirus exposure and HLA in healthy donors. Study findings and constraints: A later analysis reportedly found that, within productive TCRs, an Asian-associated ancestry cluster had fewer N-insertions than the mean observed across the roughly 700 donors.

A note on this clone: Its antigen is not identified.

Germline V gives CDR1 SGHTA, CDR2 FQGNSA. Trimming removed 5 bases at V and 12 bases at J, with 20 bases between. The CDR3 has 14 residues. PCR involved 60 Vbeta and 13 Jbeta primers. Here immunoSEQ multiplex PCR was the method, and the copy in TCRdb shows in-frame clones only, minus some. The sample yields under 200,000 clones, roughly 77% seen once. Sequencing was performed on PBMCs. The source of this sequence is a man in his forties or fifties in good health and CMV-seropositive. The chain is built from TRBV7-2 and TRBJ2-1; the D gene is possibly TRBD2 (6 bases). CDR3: CASSPGAVTRRQFF. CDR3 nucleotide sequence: TGTGCCAGCAGCCCGGGAGCTGTTACCCGCAGGCAGTTCTTC.